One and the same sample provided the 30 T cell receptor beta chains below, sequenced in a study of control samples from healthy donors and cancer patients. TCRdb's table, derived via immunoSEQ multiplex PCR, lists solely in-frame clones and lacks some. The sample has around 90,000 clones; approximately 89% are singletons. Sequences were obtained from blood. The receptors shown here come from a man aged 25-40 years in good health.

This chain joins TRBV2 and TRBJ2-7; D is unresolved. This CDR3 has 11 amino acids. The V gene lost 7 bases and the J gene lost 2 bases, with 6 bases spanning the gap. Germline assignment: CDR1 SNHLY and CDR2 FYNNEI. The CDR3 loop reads CASKWTYEQYF. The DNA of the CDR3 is TGTGCCAGCAAGTGGACCTACGAGCAGTACTTC.

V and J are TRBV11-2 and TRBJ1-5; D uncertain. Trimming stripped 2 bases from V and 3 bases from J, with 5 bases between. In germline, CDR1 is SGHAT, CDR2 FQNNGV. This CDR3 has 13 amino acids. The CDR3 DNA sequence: TGTGCCAGCAGCTTAATGACCAATCAGCCCCAGCATTTT. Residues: CASSLMTNQPQHF. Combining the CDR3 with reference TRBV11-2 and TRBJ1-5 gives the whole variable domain EAGVAQSPRYKIIEKRQSVAFWCNPISGHATLYWYQQILGQGPKLLIQFQNNGVVDDSQLPKDRFSAERLKGVDSTLKIQPAKLEDSAVYLCASSLMTNQPQHFGDGTRLSIL.

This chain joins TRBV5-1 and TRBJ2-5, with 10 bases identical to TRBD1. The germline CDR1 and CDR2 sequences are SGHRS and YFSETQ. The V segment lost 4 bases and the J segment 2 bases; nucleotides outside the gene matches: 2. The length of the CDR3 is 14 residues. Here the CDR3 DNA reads TGCGCCAGCAGCCAGGGACAGGGGCAAGAGACCCAGTACTTC. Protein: CASSQGQGQETQYF.

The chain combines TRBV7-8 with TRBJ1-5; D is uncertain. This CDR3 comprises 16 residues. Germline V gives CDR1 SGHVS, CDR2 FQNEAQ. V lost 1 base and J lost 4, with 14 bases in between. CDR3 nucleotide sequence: TGTGCCAGCAGCTTAGAGGGCGGGAGAAGAAATCAGCCCCAGCATTTT. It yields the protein CASSLEGGRRNQPQHF. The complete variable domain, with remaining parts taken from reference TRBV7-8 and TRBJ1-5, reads GAGVSQSPRYKVAKRGQDVALRCDPISGHVSLFWYQQALGQGPEFLTYFQNEAQLDKSGLPSDRFFAERPEGSVSTLKIQRTQQEDSAVYLCASSLEGGRRNQPQHFGDGTRLSIL.

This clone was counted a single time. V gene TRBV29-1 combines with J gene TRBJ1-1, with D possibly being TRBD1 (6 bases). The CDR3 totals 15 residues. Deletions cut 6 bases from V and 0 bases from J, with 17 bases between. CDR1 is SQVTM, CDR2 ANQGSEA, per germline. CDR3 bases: TGCAGCGTGATGGGGGGTGGACAGTTGAACACTGAAGCTTTCTTT. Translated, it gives CSVMGGGQLNTEAFF.

The CDR3 sequence is CASSRTDEAFF. In DNA, the CDR3 is TGTGCCAGCAGCCGGACAGATGAAGCTTTCTTT. The V and J genes are TRBV3-1 (or the pseudogene TRBV3-2) and TRBJ1-1; a possible D gene is TRBD1 (6 bases). CDR3 length: 11 amino acids. With 4 bases removed from V and 7 bases from J, the gap between germline ends came to 7 bases. Germline V gene sequence: CDR1 LGHDT, CDR2 YNNKEL (reference sequence).

Here the CDR3 reads CASRSGGQMVAAFF. DNA for the CDR3: TGTGCCAGCAGGTCGGGGGGACAGATGGTTGCAGCTTTCTTT. V gene TRBV27 combines with J gene TRBJ1-1; TRBD1 matches at 7 bases. The CDR3 has 14 residues. Unmatched junction bases numbered 14, after V lost 6 bases and J lost 10 bases. Germline values: CDR1 MNHEY, CDR2 SMNVEV (reference sequence).

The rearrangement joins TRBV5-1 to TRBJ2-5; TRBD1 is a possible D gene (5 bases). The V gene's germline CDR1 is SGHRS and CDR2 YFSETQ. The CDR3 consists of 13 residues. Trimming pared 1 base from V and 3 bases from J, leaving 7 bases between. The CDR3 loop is CASSLKGKETQYF. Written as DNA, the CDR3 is TGCGCCAGCAGCTTGAAGGGGAAAGAGACCCAGTACTTC.

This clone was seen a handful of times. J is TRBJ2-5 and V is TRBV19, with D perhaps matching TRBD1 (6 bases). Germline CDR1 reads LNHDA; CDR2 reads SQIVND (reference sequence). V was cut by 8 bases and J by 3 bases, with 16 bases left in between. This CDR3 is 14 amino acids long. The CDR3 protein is CASSLGAGKETQYF. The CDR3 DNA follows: TGTGCCAGTTCCCTGGGGGCGGGTAAAGAGACCCAGTACTTC.

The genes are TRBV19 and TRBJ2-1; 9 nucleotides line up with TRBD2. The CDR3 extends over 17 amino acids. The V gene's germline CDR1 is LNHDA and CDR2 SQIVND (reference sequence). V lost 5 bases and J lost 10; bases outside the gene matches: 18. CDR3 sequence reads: CASSGLAGDPGDGEQFF. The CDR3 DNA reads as TGTGCCAGTAGTGGATTAGCGGGGGACCCCGGCGATGGGGAGCAGTTCTTC. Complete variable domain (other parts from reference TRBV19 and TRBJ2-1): DGGITQSPKYLFRKEGQNVTLSCEQNLNHDAMYWYRQDPGQGLRLIYYSQIVNDFQKGDIAEGYSVSREKKESFPLTVTSAQKNPTAFYLCASSGLAGDPGDGEQFFGPGTRLTVL.

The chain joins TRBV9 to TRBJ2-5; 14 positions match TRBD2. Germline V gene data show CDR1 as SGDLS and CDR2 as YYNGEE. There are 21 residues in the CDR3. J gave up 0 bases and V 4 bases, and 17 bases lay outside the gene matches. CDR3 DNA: TGTGCCAGCAGCCACCCTTCGACTAGCGGGGGGGCCGGTGGATACCAAGAGACCCAGTACTTC. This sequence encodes CASSHPSTSGGAGGYQETQYF.

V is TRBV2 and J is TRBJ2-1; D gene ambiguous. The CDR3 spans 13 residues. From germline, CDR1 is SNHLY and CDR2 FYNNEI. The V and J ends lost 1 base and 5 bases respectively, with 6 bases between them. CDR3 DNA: TGTGCCAGCAGTGAAGAGGCCAACAATGAGCAGTTCTTC. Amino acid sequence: CASSEEANNEQFF.

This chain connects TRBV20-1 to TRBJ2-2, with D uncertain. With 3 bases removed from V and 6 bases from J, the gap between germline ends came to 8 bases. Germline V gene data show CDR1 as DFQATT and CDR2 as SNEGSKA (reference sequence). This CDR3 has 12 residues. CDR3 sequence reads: CSASNSPGELFF. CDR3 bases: TGCAGTGCTAGTAACAGCCCCGGGGAGCTGTTTTTT.

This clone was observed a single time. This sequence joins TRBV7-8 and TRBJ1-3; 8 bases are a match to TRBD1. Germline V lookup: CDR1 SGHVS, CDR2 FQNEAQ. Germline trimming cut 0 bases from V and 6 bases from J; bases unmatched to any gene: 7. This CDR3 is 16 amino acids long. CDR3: CASSLAKTGGENTIYF. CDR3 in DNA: TGTGCCAGCAGCTTAGCGAAAACAGGGGGAGAAAACACCATATATTTT.

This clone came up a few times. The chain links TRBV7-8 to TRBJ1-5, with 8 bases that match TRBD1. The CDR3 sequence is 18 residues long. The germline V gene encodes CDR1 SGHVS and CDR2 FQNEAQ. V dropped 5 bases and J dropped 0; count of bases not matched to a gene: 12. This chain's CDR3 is CASSLRGQGPYSNQPQHF. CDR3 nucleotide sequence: TGTGCCAGCAGCCTACGAGGACAGGGACCCTATAGCAATCAGCCCCAGCATTTT.

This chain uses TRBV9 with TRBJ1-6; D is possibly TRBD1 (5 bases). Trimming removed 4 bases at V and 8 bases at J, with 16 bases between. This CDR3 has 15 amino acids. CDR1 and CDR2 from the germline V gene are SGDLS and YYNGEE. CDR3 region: CASSSWGVRDSPLHF. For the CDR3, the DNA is TGTGCCAGCAGCTCTTGGGGGGTAAGAGATTCACCCCTCCACTTT.

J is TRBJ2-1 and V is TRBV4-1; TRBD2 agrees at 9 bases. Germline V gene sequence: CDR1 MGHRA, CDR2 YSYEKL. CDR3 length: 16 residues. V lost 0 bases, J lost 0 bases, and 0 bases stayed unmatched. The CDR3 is CASSQEAGGSYNEQFF. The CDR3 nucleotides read TGCGCCAGCAGCCAAGAAGCGGGAGGCTCCTACAATGAGCAGTTCTTC.

The CDR3 DNA follows: TGTGCCAGCACCCCCCGGCGGCTGAACACTGAAGCTTTCTTT. Translation gives CASTPRRLNTEAFF. This chain joins TRBV6-5 and TRBJ1-1; D remains ambiguous. V gave up 7 bases and J gave up 0 bases, with 12 bases separating them. The CDR3 runs 14 residues. Germline CDR1 and CDR2: MNHEY and SVGAGI.

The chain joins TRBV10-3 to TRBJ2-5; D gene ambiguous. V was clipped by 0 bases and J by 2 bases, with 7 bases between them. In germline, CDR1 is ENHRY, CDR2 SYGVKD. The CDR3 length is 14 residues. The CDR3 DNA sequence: TGTGCCATCAGTGAGTCAGCCCAGCAAGAGACCCAGTACTTC. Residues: CAISESAQQETQYF.

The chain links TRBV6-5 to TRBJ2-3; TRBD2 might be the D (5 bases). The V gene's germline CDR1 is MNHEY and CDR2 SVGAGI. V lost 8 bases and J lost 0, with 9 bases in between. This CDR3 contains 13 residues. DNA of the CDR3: TGTGCCAGCTGGAGCGGTAGCACAGATACGCAGTATTTT. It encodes CASWSGSTDTQYF.

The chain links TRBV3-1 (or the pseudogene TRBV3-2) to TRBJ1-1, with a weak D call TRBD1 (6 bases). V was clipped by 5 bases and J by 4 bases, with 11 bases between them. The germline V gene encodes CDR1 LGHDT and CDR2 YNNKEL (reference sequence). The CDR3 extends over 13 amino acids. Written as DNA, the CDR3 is TGTGCCAGCAGCGCCGGAGGGGGCACTGAAGCTTTCTTT. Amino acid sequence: CASSAGGGTEAFF.

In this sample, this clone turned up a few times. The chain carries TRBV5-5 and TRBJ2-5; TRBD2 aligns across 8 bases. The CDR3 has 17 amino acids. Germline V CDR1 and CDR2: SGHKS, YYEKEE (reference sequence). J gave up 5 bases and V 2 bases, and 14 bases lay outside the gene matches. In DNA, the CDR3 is TGTGCCAGCAGCTTTCTCGGGGGGGCGGTTGACTTGGAGACCCAGTACTTC. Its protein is CASSFLGGAVDLETQYF.

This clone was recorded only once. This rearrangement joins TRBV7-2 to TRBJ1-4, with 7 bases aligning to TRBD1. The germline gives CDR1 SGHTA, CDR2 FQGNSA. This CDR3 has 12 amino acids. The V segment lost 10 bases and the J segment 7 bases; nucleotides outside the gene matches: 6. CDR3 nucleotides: TGTGCCACCAGACAGGGAGGTGAAAAACTGTTTTTT. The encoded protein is CATRQGGEKLFF. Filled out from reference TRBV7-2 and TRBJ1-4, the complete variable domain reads GAGVSQSPSNKVTEKGKDVELRCDPISGHTALYWYRQSLGQGLEFLIYFQGNSAPDKSGLPSDRFSAERTGGSVSTLTIQRTQQEDSAVYLCATRQGGEKLFFGSGTQLSVL.

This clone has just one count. The CDR3 DNA sequence: TGTGCCAGCAGTGATTCTCGGGGAGATACGCAGTATTTT. It yields the protein CASSDSRGDTQYF. This chain uses TRBV25-1 with TRBJ2-3; TRBD2 is a possible D gene (5 bases). Trimming shortened V by 3 bases and J by 5 bases, and 9 bases separated the two germline ends. The CDR3 has 13 residues. CDR1 is MGHDK and CDR2 is SYGVNS in the germline V gene.

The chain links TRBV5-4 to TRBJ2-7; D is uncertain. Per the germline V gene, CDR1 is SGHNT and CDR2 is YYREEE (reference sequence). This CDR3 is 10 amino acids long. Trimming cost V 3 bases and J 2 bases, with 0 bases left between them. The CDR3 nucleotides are TGTGCCAGCAGCTCCTACGAGCAGTACTTC. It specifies CASSSYEQYF.

CDR3 amino acids: CASSDGTGFNYGYTF. For the CDR3, the DNA is TGTGCCAGCAGCGATGGGACAGGGTTTAACTATGGCTACACCTTC. This sequence joins TRBV5-6 and TRBJ1-2; 9 bases are shared with TRBD1. Losses at the gene ends were 4 bases for V and 1 base for J; bases not matched to a gene: 5. In germline, CDR1 is SGHDT, CDR2 YYEEEE. The CDR3 has 15 amino acids. Filled out from reference TRBV5-6 and TRBJ1-2, the complete variable domain reads DAGVTQSPTHLIKTRGQQVTLRCSPKSGHDTVSWYQQALGQGPQFIFQYYEEEERQRGNFPDRFSGHQFPNYSSELNVNALLLGDSALYLCASSDGTGFNYGYTFGSGTRLTVV.

CDR3 sequence reads: CASSSLYEQYF. The CDR3 coding sequence is TGTGCCAGCAGTTCCCTCTACGAGCAGTACTTC. The rearrangement joins TRBV6-2 or TRBV6-3 to TRBJ2-7, with unresolved D. Germline assignment: CDR1 MNHEY and CDR2 SVGEGT. V lost 4 bases, J lost 3 bases, and 4 bases lay in between. The CDR3 runs 11 residues.

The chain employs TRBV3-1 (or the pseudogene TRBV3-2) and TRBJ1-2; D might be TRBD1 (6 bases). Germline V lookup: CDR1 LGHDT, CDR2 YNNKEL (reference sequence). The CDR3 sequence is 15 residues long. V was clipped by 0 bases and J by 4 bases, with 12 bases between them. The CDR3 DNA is TGTGCCAGCAGCCAAGATGGGACACTGGGCTATGGCTACACCTTC. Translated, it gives CASSQDGTLGYGYTF.

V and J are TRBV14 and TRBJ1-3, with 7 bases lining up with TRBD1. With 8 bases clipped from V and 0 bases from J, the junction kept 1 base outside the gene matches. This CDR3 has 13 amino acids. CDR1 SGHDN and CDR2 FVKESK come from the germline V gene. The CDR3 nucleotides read TGTGCCAGCCGGGACAGCTCTGGAAACACCATATATTTT. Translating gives CASRDSSGNTIYF. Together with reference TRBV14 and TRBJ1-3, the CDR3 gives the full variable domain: EAGVTQFPSHSVIEKGQTVTLRCDPISGHDNLYWYRRVMGKEIKFLLHFVKESKQDESGMPNNRFLAERTGGTYSTLKVQPAELEDSGVYFCASRDSSGNTIYFGEGSWLTVV.

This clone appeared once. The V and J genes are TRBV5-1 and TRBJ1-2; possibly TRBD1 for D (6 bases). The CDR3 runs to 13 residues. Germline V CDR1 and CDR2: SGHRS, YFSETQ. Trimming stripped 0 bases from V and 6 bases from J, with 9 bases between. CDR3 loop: CASSLVGGNGYTF. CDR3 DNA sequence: TGCGCCAGCAGCTTGGTAGGGGGGAATGGCTACACCTTC.